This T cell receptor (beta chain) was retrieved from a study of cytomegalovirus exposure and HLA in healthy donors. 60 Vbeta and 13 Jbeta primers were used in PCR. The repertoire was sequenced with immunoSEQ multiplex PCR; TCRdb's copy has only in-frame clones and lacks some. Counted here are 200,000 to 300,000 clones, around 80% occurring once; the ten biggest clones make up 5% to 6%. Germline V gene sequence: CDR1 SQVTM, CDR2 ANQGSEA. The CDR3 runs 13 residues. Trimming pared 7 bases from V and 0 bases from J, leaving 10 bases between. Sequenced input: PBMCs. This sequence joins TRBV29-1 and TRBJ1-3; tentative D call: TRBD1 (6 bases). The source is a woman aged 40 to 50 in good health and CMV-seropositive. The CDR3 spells CSAQGFSGNTIYF. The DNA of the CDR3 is TGCAGCGCACAGGGTTTCTCTGGAAACACCATATATTTT. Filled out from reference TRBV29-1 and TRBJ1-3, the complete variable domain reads SAVISQKPSRDICQRGTSLTIQCQVDSQVTMMFWYRQQPGQSLTLIATANQGSEATYESGFVIDKFPISRPNLTFSTLTVSNMSPEDSSIYLCSAQGFSGNTIYFGEGSWLTVV.